The T cell receptor (beta chain) under discussion was sequenced for a study of T cell responses to AZD1222 COVID-19 vaccine. Clones were read by immunoSEQ multiplex PCR, and TCRdb kept only the in-frame ones, dropping some. The data show about 140,000 clones, more than 75% seen once. About this clone: What it binds is unknown.

Overall study findings and caveats: Females outnumbered males among donors, who were mostly white British; clonal diversity was possibly underestimated. Compared with day 0, the breadth and depth of the Spike-specific TCR repertoire rose significantly after two doses of AZD1222.

Germline values: CDR1 PRHDT, CDR2 FYEKMQ (reference sequence). Deletions cut 8 bases from V and 0 bases from J, with 14 bases between. The CDR3 has 15 residues. The input for sequencing was peripheral blood, taken on day 0 of AZD1222 vaccination. The gene calls are TRBV13 and TRBJ1-3; no clear D gene. The sequence was collected from an adult in good health. The CDR3 loop reads CASQIYTSSGNTIYF. DNA for the CDR3: TGTGCCAGCCAAATCTACACCAGCTCTGGAAACACCATATATTTT. The full variable domain, its missing parts supplied by reference TRBV13 and TRBJ1-3, is AAGVIQSPRHLIKEKRETATLKCYPIPRHDTVYWYQQGPGQDPQFLISFYEKMQSDKGSIPDRFSAQQFSDYHSELNMSSLELGDSALYFCASQIYTSSGNTIYFGEGSWLTVV.